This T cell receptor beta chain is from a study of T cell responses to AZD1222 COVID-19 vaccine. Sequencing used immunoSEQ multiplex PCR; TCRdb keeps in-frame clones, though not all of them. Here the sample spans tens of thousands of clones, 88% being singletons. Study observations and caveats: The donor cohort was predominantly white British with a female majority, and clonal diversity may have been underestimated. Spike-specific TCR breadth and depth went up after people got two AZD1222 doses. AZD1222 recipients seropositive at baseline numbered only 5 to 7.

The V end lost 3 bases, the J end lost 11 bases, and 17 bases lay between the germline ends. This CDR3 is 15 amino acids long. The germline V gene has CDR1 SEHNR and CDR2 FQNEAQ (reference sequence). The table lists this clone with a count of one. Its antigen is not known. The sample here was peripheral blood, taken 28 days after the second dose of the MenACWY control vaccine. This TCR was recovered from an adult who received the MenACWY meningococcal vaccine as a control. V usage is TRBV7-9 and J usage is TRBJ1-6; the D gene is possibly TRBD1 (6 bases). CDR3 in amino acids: CASSFAEIPGAPLHF. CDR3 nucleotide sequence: TGTGCCAGCAGCTTTGCAGAAATCCCAGGGGCACCCCTCCACTTT.